Following are 26 T cell receptor beta chains from one sample sequenced in a study of synovial regulatory T cells in juvenile arthritis. Clones were read by immunoSEQ multiplex PCR, and TCRdb kept only the in-frame ones, dropping some. Its table lists about 10,000 clones. Input material: Treg cells from blood. Subset defined: remaining (HLA-DR-negative) circulating blood Treg cells. These receptors came from a donor younger than 30 with juvenile idiopathic arthritis.

According to its frequency, this clone is medium-sized. This chain uses TRBV28 with TRBJ1-3; TCRdb calls TRBD1, which cannot be checked without DNA. The CDR3 sequence is 15 residues long. DNA is not on record. Germline-derived CDR1 and CDR2 are MDHEN and SYDVKM. The CDR3 sequence is CASSEQGAAGNTIYF.

This clone is deemed medium-sized (0.01 to 0.1%) by its frequency. This chain links TRBV19 with TRBJ1-1. Per the germline V gene, CDR1 is LNHDA and CDR2 is SQIVND (reference sequence). This CDR3 has 14 residues. No DNA has been recorded. This chain's CDR3 is CASSLDAWGTEAFF. Supplemented by reference TRBV19 and TRBJ1-1, the full variable domain reads DGGITQSPKYLFRKEGQNVTLSCEQNLNHDAMYWYRQDPGQGLRLIYYSQIVNDFQKGDIAEGYSVSREKKESFPLTVTSAQKNPTAFYLCASSLDAWGTEAFFGQGTRLTVV.

The rearrangement joins TRBV19 to TRBJ1-1; TCRdb designates TRBD1, a call that cannot be tested without DNA. Germline V lookup: CDR1 LNHDA, CDR2 SQIVND (reference sequence). The CDR3 is made up of 15 amino acids. No DNA was logged. The chain's CDR3 is CASSKGQMRNTEAFF. Based on the CDR3 plus reference TRBV19 and TRBJ1-1, the full variable domain is DGGITQSPKYLFRKEGQNVTLSCEQNLNHDAMYWYRQDPGQGLRLIYYSQIVNDFQKGDIAEGYSVSREKKESFPLTVTSAQKNPTAFYLCASSKGQMRNTEAFFGQGTRLTVV.

This chain uses TRBV30 with TRBJ2-7; TCRdb's D gene call, TRBD2, goes unchecked for lack of DNA. Germline CDR1 reads GTSNPN; CDR2 reads SVGIG (reference sequence). The CDR3 totals 14 residues. The record lacks a DNA sequence. CDR3 in amino acids: CASSRSLSSYEQYF. The whole variable domain, remainder taken from reference TRBV30 and TRBJ2-7, is SQTIHQWPATLVQPVGSPLSLECTVEGTSNPNLYWYRQAAGRGLQLLFYSVGIGQISSEVPQNLSASRPQDRQFILSSKKLLLSDSGFYLCASSRSLSSYEQYFGPGTRLTVT.

V is TRBV7-3 and J is TRBJ1-1; TCRdb's D call, TRBD1, is unchecked because there is no DNA. The CDR3 has 15 amino acids. The nucleotide record is missing. Germline-derived CDR1 and CDR2 are SGHTA and FQGTGA. The CDR3 loop reads CASSPTGAKNTEAFF.

This chain joins TRBV7-9 and TRBJ2-7; TCRdb's assignment of TRBD1 cannot be checked, as there is no DNA. The CDR3 is 16 amino acids. Only the protein is on record. Germline V lookup: CDR1 SEHNR, CDR2 FQNEAQ (reference sequence). CDR3 residues: CASSLPTGQGRIEQYF.

The chain joins TRBV5-8 to TRBJ2-2. The germline gives CDR1 SGHTS, CDR2 YDEGEE. CDR3 length equals 15 residues. No DNA sequence is on record. The CDR3 reads CASKGGAVYTGELFF.

This sequence joins TRBV6-4 and TRBJ1-1. Germline V lookup: CDR1 MRHNA, CDR2 SNTAGT. The CDR3 consists of 13 residues. No DNA is recorded. The CDR3 loop reads CASSVRGGTEAFF.

This rearrangement joins TRBV6-4 to TRBJ2-1; TCRdb names TRBD2, which stays unverified in the absence of DNA. This CDR3 region has 15 residues. No DNA was logged. Looked up from germline, CDR1 is MRHNA and CDR2 is SNTAGT. The CDR3 loop reads CASSVDSGLIDEQFF.

The gene calls are TRBV28 and TRBJ2-1. Germline CDR1 is MDHEN and CDR2 is SYDVKM. The CDR3 length is 17 residues. DNA for this receptor is not on file. CDR3 protein: CASSLPSRGVSYNEQFF.

The V gene is TRBV7-9, the J gene TRBJ1-4; checking the TCRdb D call of TRBD1 is not possible without DNA. This CDR3 spans 15 amino acids. No DNA was logged. Per germline, CDR1 SEHNR and CDR2 FQNEAQ (reference sequence). CDR3 amino acids: CASSLGTGPNEKLFF.

In terms of frequency, this clone is medium-sized (0.01 to 0.1%). CDR3 region: CASSSAGNTIYF. This rearrangement joins TRBV5-1 to TRBJ1-3. CDR3 size: 12 residues. No DNA sequence was recorded. Germline CDR1 is SGHRS and CDR2 is YFSETQ.

V is TRBV5-1 and J is TRBJ1-1; TCRdb outputs TRBD1, but without DNA this stays unchecked. CDR3 length equals 13 residues. The DNA is not on file. The V gene's germline CDR1 is SGHRS and CDR2 YFSETQ. This chain's CDR3 is CASSRQGSTEAFF.

The gene calls are TRBV2 and TRBJ1-2; TCRdb gives TRBD1 as the D gene, but with no DNA this cannot be confirmed. The CDR3 length is 13 residues. A DNA sequence was not provided. Germline CDR1 and CDR2: SNHLY and FYNNEI. CDR3: CASRGLFRTGYTF.

The rearrangement links TRBV5-6 to TRBJ2-7; TCRdb lists TRBD1, though no DNA is available to test this call. This CDR3 has 16 residues. No DNA accompanies this entry. The germline CDR1 and CDR2 sequences are SGHDT and YYEEEE. CDR3 in amino acids: CASSNRPGGPTYEQYF.

V is TRBV11-2 and J is TRBJ2-1; lacking DNA, the TRBD2 call made by TCRdb goes unchecked. The CDR3 runs to 14 residues. No DNA accompanies this entry. Germline values: CDR1 SGHAT, CDR2 FQNNGV. The CDR3 loop reads CASSRSTAGSEQFF.

The genes are TRBV2 and TRBJ1-2; the D call of TRBD1 rests on TCRdb alone, since no DNA is present to check it. CDR1 is SNHLY and CDR2 is FYNNEI in the germline V gene. The CDR3 spans 15 residues. No DNA was logged. The CDR3 loop is CASRMRGTGDFGYTF.

This clone is classed as medium-sized by frequency. The rearrangement links TRBV4-1 to TRBJ1-1. The V gene's germline CDR1 is MGHRA and CDR2 YSYEKL. There are 15 residues in the CDR3. The DNA is unrecorded. The CDR3 loop is CASSQPGTGKAEAFF.

The chain combines TRBV6-1 with TRBJ2-1; no DNA is available, so the TRBD2 call from TCRdb remains unchecked. CDR3 length: 14 residues. The coding DNA is unavailable. Looked up from germline, CDR1 is MNHNS and CDR2 is SASEGT. The CDR3 spells CASSGGVGWDEQFF.

The chain recombines TRBV5-1 with TRBJ1-2; the D call of TRBD1 rests on TCRdb alone, since no DNA is present to check it. Germline CDR1 SGHRS, CDR2 YFSETQ. The CDR3 consists of 11 residues. The nucleotide record is missing. The CDR3 reads CASSAGGGYTF.

V is TRBV7-2 and J is TRBJ2-7; the TRBD1 assignment by TCRdb is unverifiable without DNA. The CDR3 runs 14 residues. Only the protein sequence is given. Germline-derived CDR1 and CDR2 are SGHTA and FQGNSA. CDR3 region: CASSSAYRTYEQYF. The whole variable domain, remainder taken from reference TRBV7-2 and TRBJ2-7, is GAGVSQSPSNKVTEKGKDVELRCDPISGHTALYWYRQSLGQGLEFLIYFQGNSAPDKSGLPSDRFSAERTGGSVSTLTIQRTQQEDSAVYLCASSSAYRTYEQYFGPGTRLTVT.

V is TRBV27 and J is TRBJ2-1; the D gene TCRdb calls, TRBD2, cannot be checked with no DNA. The CDR3 sequence is 16 residues long. This entry has no DNA. Germline V gene data show CDR1 as MNHEY and CDR2 as SMNVEV (reference sequence). The CDR3 spells CASSSRLAGGYNEQFF.

This chain links TRBV6-1 with TRBJ2-7. This CDR3 comprises 14 residues. A DNA sequence was not provided. The germline V gene encodes CDR1 MNHNS and CDR2 SASEGT. This chain's CDR3 is CASRRAGEESEQYF.

This clone is identified as medium-sized from frequency. The rearrangement links TRBV28 to TRBJ1-1. The CDR3 loop spans 14 amino acids. The nucleotide record is missing. The germline V gene encodes CDR1 MDHEN and CDR2 SYDVKM. CDR3 in amino acids: CASSPGSMNTEAFF.

The CDR3 sequence is CASSQTNTEAFF. V and J are TRBV4-1 and TRBJ1-1. CDR1 MGHRA and CDR2 YSYEKL come from the germline V gene. This CDR3 is built from 12 residues. The DNA is not on file.

The chain employs TRBV28 and TRBJ1-2. CDR3 length: 18 amino acids. The DNA is unrecorded. Looked up from germline, CDR1 is MDHEN and CDR2 is SYDVKM. The CDR3 here is CASRDSGTALTWGYGYTF.